This record concerns one T cell receptor (beta chain) sequence. Its antigen remains unidentified. TCRdb processed the reads anew with MiXCR; each CDR3 protein has one entry. The repertoire holds fewer than 550,000 distinct CDR3 sequences, with under 40% as singletons. This entry comes from a study of T cell repertoires in cytomegalovirus infection. Study as a whole: Shared public TCR beta signatures pointed to both CMV infection and a matching HLA type. Points from the study as a whole: The ex vivo response was dominated by HLA-C-restricted CMV-specific TCR beta clonotypes. Accumulated public TCR beta family frequency recognized individuals carrying CMV together with the relevant HLA.

CDR3 length: 14 amino acids. Trimming shortened V by 5 bases and J by 0 bases, and 10 bases separated the two germline ends. Germline V CDR1 and CDR2: MNHNS, SASEGT. The rearrangement uses TRBV6-1 and TRBJ1-1; D gene unclear. This TCR derives from a human donor in good health (CMV status not recorded). Some clones in this sample may be carry-over from other donors' samples. The sequenced sample consisted of PBMCs. This CDR3 reads CASSNLIMNTEAFF. CDR3 sequence (DNA): TGTGCCAGCAGTAACTTGATTATGAACACTGAAGCTTTCTTT.